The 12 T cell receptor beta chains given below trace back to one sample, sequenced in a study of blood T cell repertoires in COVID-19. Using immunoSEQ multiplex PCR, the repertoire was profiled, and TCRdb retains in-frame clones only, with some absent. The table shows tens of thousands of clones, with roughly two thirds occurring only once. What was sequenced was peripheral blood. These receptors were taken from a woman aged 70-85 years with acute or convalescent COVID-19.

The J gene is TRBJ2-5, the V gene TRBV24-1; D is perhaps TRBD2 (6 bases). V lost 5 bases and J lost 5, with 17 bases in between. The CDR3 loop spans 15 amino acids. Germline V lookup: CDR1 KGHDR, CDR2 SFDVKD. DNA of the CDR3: TGTGCCACCAGTGGCCAGTGGGGGGTCGGGGAGACCCAGTACTTC. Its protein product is CATSGQWGVGETQYF.

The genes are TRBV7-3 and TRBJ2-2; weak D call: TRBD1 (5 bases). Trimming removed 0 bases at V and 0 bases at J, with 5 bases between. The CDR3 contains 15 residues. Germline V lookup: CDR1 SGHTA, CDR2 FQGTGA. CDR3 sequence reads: CASSLTGANTGELFF. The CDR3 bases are TGTGCCAGCAGCTTAACAGGGGCGAACACCGGGGAGCTGTTTTTT.

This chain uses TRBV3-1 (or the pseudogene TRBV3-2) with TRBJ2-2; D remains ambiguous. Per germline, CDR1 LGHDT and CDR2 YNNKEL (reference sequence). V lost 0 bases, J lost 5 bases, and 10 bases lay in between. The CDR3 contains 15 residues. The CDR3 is CASSQDSQRTGELFF. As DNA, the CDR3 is TGTGCCAGCAGCCAAGATTCCCAGAGGACCGGGGAGCTGTTTTTT.

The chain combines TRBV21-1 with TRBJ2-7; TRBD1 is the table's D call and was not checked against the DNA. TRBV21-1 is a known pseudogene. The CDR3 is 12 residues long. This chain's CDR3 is CASSGPGSEQYF. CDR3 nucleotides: TGTGCCAGCAGCGGCCCAGGATCCGAGCAGTACTTC.

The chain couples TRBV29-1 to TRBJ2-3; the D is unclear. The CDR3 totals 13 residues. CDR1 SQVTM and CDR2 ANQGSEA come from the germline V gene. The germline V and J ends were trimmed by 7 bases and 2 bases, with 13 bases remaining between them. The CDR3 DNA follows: TGCAGCGCATCCGGAGATAACACAGATACGCAGTATTTT. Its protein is CSASGDNTDTQYF.

The CDR3 region has the DNA TGCAGTGGCGGGACCTACAATGAGCAGTTCTTC. It is translated as CSGGTYNEQFF. The V call is TRBV20-1, the J call TRBJ2-1; a possible D gene is TRBD2 (6 bases). V dropped 7 bases and J dropped 2 bases, with 6 bases sitting between them. The CDR3 sequence is 11 residues long. CDR1 is DFQATT, CDR2 SNEGSKA, per germline (reference sequence).

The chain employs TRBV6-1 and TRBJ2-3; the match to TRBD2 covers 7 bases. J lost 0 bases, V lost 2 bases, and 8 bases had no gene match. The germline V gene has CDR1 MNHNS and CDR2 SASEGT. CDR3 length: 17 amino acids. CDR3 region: CASSEPGGRTSTDTQYF. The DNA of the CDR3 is TGTGCCAGCAGTGAACCGGGAGGCAGGACTAGCACAGATACGCAGTATTTT.

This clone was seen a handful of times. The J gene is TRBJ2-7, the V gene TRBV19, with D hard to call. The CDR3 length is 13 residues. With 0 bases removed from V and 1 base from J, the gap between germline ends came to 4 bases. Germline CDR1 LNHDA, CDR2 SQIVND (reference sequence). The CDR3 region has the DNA TGTGCCAGTAGTATAGACGGTTCCTACGAGCAGTACTTC. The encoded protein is CASSIDGSYEQYF.

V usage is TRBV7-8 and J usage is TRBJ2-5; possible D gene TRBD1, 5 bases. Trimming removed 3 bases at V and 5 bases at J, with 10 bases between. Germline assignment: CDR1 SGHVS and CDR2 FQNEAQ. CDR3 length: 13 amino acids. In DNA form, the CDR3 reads TGTGCCAGCAGCTTGGACATCCACGAGACCCAGTACTTC. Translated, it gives CASSLDIHETQYF. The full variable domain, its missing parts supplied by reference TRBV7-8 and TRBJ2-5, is GAGVSQSPRYKVAKRGQDVALRCDPISGHVSLFWYQQALGQGPEFLTYFQNEAQLDKSGLPSDRFFAERPEGSVSTLKIQRTQQEDSAVYLCASSLDIHETQYFGPGTRLLVL.

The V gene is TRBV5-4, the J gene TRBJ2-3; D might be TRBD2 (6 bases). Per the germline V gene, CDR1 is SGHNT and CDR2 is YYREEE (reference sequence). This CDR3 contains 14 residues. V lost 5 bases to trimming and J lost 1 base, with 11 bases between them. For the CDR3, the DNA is TGTGCCAGCAGGCGGGGCGTGGGCACAGATACGCAGTATTTT. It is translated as CASRRGVGTDTQYF. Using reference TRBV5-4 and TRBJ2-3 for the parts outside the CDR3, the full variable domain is ETGVTQSPTHLIKTRGQQVTLRCSSQSGHNTVSWYQQALGQGPQFIFQYYREEENGRGNFPPRFSGLQFPNYSSELNVNALELDDSALYLCASRRGVGTDTQYFGPGTRLTVL.

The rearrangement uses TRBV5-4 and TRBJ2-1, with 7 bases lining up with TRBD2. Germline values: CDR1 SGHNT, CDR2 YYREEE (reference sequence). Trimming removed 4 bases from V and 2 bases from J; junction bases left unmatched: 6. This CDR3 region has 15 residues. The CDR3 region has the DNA TGTGCCAGCAGCCTCTGGCGGGGGACCTACAATGAGCAGTTCTTC. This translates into CASSLWRGTYNEQFF. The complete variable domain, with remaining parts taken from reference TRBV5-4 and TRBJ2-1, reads ETGVTQSPTHLIKTRGQQVTLRCSSQSGHNTVSWYQQALGQGPQFIFQYYREEENGRGNFPPRFSGLQFPNYSSELNVNALELDDSALYLCASSLWRGTYNEQFFGPGTRLTVL.

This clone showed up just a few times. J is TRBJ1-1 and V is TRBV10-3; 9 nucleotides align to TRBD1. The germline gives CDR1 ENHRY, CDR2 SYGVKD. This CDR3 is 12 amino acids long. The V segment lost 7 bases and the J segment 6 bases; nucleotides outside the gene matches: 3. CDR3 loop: CAIKRDRAEAFF. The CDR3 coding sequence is TGTGCCATCAAGCGGGACAGGGCTGAAGCTTTCTTT.